The 14 T cell receptor beta chains below all came from one sample that was sequenced in a study of radiotherapy plus CTLA-4 blockade in lung cancer. Assay: immunoSEQ multiplex PCR; the TCRdb copy retains only in-frame clones and omits some. In the table there are around 100,000 clones, more than 75% of which are singletons. Specimen: peripheral blood, collected from a patient treated with radiotherapy plus ipilimumab. Every receptor here comes from a human donor with non-small cell lung cancer that progressed on radiotherapy plus ipilimumab. Some clones in this sample may be carry-over from other donors' samples.

The V and J genes are TRBV25-1 and TRBJ1-2, with unresolved D. Germline assignment: CDR1 MGHDK and CDR2 SYGVNS. Trimming removed 6 bases from V and 4 bases from J, with 12 bases in between. CDR3 length: 13 amino acids. The CDR3 here is CASSERESYGYTF. The CDR3 bases are TGTGCCAGCAGCGAACGGGAGTCCTATGGCTACACCTTC.

V gene TRBV29-1 combines with J gene TRBJ1-3; D perhaps matches TRBD1 (6 bases). CDR3 size: 14 residues. Germline CDR1 reads SQVTM; CDR2 reads ANQGSEA. The V and J ends lost 2 bases and 5 bases respectively, with 13 bases between them. CDR3 nucleotide sequence: TGCAGCGTTGAAAATCGGGGGGGCCGAAACACCATATATTTT. Translation gives CSVENRGGRNTIYF.

The chain recombines TRBV5-1 with TRBJ1-5; the match to TRBD1 covers 9 bases. This CDR3 has 14 residues. Trimming cost V 2 bases and J 6 bases; bases outside gene matches: 3. CDR1 is SGHRS and CDR2 is YFSETQ in the germline V gene. The DNA for the CDR3 is TGCGCCAGCAGCTTTACAGGGGGCGGTCAGCCCCAGCATTTT. It codes for CASSFTGGGQPQHF. The full variable domain, its missing parts supplied by reference TRBV5-1 and TRBJ1-5, is KAGVTQTPRYLIKTRGQQVTLSCSPISGHRSVSWYQQTPGQGLQFLFEYFSETQRNKGNFPGRFSGRQFSNSRSEMNVSTLELGDSALYLCASSFTGGGQPQHFGDGTRLSIL.

The chain carries TRBV18 and TRBJ1-1, with D uncertain. Trimming left V 6 bases short and J 4 bases short, with 12 bases between. The germline CDR1 and CDR2 sequences are KGHSH and LQKENI. There are 13 residues in the CDR3. CDR3 in DNA: TGTGCCAGCTCCCAAAGCGGTCCCACTGAAGCTTTCTTT. This translates into CASSQSGPTEAFF.

The chain links TRBV29-1 to TRBJ2-3; unclear D gene. V gave up 5 bases and J gave up 1 base, with 4 bases separating them. Germline V gene lookup returns CDR1 SQVTM and CDR2 ANQGSEA. This CDR3 is built from 11 residues. CDR3: CSVWRTDTQYF. The CDR3 bases are TGCAGCGTTTGGCGCACAGATACGCAGTATTTT.

The CDR3 spells CASRPADSILGAFF. The CDR3 bases are TGTGCCAGCAGACCCGCTGACTCTATACTGGGAGCTTTCTTT. The chain recombines TRBV6-5 with TRBJ1-1; D call uncertain. Germline V lookup: CDR1 MNHEY, CDR2 SVGAGI. Deletions cut 6 bases from V and 10 bases from J, with 21 bases between. The CDR3 is made up of 14 amino acids.

This chain joins TRBV5-1 and TRBJ2-5, with 13 bases fitting TRBD2. V dropped 4 bases and J dropped 1; count of bases not matched to a gene: 4. This CDR3 spans 16 amino acids. CDR1 SGHRS and CDR2 YFSETQ come from the germline V gene. CDR3 amino acids: CASSMGLAGRQETQYF. In nucleotides, the CDR3 is TGCGCCAGCAGCATGGGACTAGCGGGGCGCCAAGAGACCCAGTACTTC. Supplemented by reference TRBV5-1 and TRBJ2-5, the full variable domain reads KAGVTQTPRYLIKTRGQQVTLSCSPISGHRSVSWYQQTPGQGLQFLFEYFSETQRNKGNFPGRFSGRQFSNSRSEMNVSTLELGDSALYLCASSMGLAGRQETQYFGPGTRLLVL.

V usage is TRBV4-3 and J usage is TRBJ1-4; 8 bases are shared with TRBD1. Looked up from germline, CDR1 is LGHNA and CDR2 is YSLEER. The V segment lost 0 bases and the J segment 5 bases; nucleotides outside the gene matches: 8. The CDR3 extends over 17 amino acids. The chain's CDR3 is CASSQDPPDRENEKLFF. The CDR3 DNA reads as TGCGCCAGCAGCCAAGACCCCCCGGACAGGGAGAATGAAAAACTGTTTTTT.

V is TRBV7-3 and J is TRBJ1-1; D possibly corresponds to TRBD1 (6 bases). Trimming left V 6 bases short and J 4 bases short, with 15 bases between. Germline CDR1 SGHTA, CDR2 FQGTGA. The CDR3 totals 14 residues. CDR3 sequence: CASRIQGSSTEAFF. CDR3 sequence (DNA): TGTGCCAGCAGGATACAGGGAAGTAGCACTGAAGCTTTCTTT.

The chain joins TRBV4-1 to TRBJ1-4; TRBD1 aligns across 12 bases. Trimming at V came to 0 bases and at J to 3 bases, leaving 8 bases not matched to a gene. The CDR3 length is 19 residues. The germline V gene encodes CDR1 MGHRA and CDR2 YSYEKL. The CDR3 DNA follows: TGCGCCAGCAGCCAAGATCCCGGGACAGGGGGCGGGCCTAATGAAAAACTGTTTTTT. It encodes CASSQDPGTGGGPNEKLFF.

In its sample, this clone was seen a few times. This sequence joins TRBV4-2 and TRBJ2-7; D is unclear. This CDR3 is 13 amino acids long. Germline CDR1 reads LGHNA; CDR2 reads YNFKEQ. V was clipped by 4 bases and J by 2 bases, with 9 bases between them. The CDR3 is CASSRDLTYEQYF. As DNA, the CDR3 is TGTGCCAGCAGCCGTGATCTAACCTACGAGCAGTACTTC.

The chain has TRBV12-2 and TRBJ2-3; the table's D call, TRBD2, was not checked against the DNA. TRBV12-2 represents a pseudogene. CDR3 length equals 17 residues. The CDR3 DNA is TGTGCAAGTCGCCCCGAAGTCGGGGGGGTGAGCACAGATACGCAGTATTTT. This sequence encodes CASRPEVGGVSTDTQYF.

The chain has TRBV5-1 and TRBJ2-3, with a tentative D call TRBD1 (6 bases). The V gene lost 8 bases and the J gene lost 0 bases, with 13 bases spanning the gap. The germline V gene has CDR1 SGHRS and CDR2 YFSETQ. The CDR3 is made up of 14 amino acids. In nucleotides, the CDR3 is TGCGCCAGTACAAAGGGGGAAAGCACAGATACGCAGTATTTT. It encodes CASTKGESTDTQYF.

The chain combines TRBV7-2 with TRBJ1-6, with D possibly matching TRBD1 (6 bases). Germline CDR1 is SGHTA and CDR2 is FQGNSA. V shed 5 bases and J shed 7 bases, with 15 bases lying between them. CDR3 length: 15 amino acids. CDR3 sequence reads: CASSKQGSRNSPLHF. Written as DNA, the CDR3 is TGTGCCAGCAGCAAACAGGGTTCTCGGAATTCACCCCTCCACTTT.